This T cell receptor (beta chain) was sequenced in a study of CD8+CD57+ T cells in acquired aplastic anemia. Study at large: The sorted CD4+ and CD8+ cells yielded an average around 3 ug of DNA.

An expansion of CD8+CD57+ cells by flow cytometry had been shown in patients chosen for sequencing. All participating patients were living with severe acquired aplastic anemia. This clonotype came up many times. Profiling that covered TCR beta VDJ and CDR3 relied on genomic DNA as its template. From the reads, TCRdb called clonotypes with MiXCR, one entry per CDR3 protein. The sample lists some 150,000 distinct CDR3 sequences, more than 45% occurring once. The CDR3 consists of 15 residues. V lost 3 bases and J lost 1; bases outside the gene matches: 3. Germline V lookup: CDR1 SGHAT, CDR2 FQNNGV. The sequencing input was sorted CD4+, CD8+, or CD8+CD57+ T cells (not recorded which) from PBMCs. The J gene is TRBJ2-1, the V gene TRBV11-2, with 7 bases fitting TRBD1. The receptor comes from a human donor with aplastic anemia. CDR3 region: CASSLDRQSYNEQFF. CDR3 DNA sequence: TGTGCCAGCAGCTTGGACAGGCAATCCTACAATGAGCAGTTCTTC.